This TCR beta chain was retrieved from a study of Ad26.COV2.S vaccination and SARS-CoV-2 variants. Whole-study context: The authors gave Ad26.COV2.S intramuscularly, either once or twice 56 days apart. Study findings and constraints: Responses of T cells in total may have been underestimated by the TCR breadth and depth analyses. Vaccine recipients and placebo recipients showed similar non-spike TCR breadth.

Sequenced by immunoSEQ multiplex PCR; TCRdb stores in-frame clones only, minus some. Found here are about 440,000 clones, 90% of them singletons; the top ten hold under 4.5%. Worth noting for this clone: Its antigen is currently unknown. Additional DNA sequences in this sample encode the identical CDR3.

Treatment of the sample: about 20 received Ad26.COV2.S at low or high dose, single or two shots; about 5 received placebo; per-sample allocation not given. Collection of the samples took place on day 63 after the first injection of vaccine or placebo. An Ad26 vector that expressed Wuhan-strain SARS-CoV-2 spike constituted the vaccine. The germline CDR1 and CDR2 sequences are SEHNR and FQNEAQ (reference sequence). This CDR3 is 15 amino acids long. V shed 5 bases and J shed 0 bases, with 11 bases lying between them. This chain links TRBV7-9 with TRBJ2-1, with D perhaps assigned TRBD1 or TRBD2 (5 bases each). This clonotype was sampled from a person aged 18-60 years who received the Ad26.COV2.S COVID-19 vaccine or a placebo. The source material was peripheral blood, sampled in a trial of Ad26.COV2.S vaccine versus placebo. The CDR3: CASSPAGSSYNEQFF. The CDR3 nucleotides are TGTGCCAGCAGCCCGGCAGGGAGCTCCTACAATGAGCAGTTCTTC.